Given below is one T cell receptor (beta chain) in context. Its antigen is not known. This sample is part of a study of CD8 T cells in ankylosing spondylitis. General observations from the study: Peripheral blood samples showed relatively rare disease-linked clones, and these clones were CD8+. Within ankylosing spondylitis blood, a TCR beta motif made up of roughly eight highly homologous variants appeared to be characteristic. Disease-linked clones were reportedly significantly enriched in matched ankylosing spondylitis synovial fluid.

Each TCR beta library was made by quantitative 5'-RACE that incorporated molecular barcodes. Each CDR3 protein is one row after TCRdb ran MiXCR on the 5' RACE reads. The data hold about 800,000 distinct CDR3 sequences, with roughly 12% observed a single time. The TCR comes from a male donor with ankylosing spondylitis. The sequencing sample was made of blood, either unsorted or a sorted T cell fraction (not recorded which).

CDR3 sequence reads: CASSVEGTRGTGELFF. The CDR3 DNA reads as TGTGCCAGCAGCGTAGAAGGGACCAGAGGAACCGGGGAGCTGTTTTTT. J is TRBJ2-2 and V is TRBV9, with D possibly called TRBD1 or TRBD2 (5 bases each). Germline assignment: CDR1 SGDLS and CDR2 YYNGEE. The germline V and J ends were trimmed by 0 bases and 5 bases, with 14 bases remaining between them. This CDR3 is built from 16 residues.